This T cell receptor beta chain stems from a study of OX40 agonist ivuxolimab in advanced cancers. The assay was immunoSEQ multiplex PCR, and TCRdb's table has in-frame clones only and misses some. Here the sample spans 45,000 or so clones, around 84% being singletons. Peripheral blood came from all dose cohorts at three timepoints. Germline V lookup: CDR1 SNHLY, CDR2 FYNNEI. Trimming removed 11 bases from V and 4 bases from J, with 17 bases in between. CDR3 length equals 13 residues. The source was CD4+ or CD8+ T cells sorted from blood, collected in a trial of the OX40 agonist ivuxolimab. V usage is TRBV2 and J usage is TRBJ1-2, with D perhaps matching TRBD1 (5 bases). This receptor was obtained from an adult with an advanced solid tumor such as melanoma, head and neck, liver or kidney cancer. DNA for the CDR3: TGTGCCGACCAGGGAGCCCCAAGCTATGGCTACACCTTC. Translating it yields CADQGAPSYGYTF.